A selection of T cell receptor beta chains follows, all from one sample in a study of blood T cell repertoires in COVID-19. The repertoire was sequenced with immunoSEQ multiplex PCR; TCRdb's copy has only in-frame clones and lacks some. The profile shows approximately 180,000 clones, roughly 86% of them singletons. The sequenced sample consisted of peripheral blood. The receptors stem from a woman in her forties or fifties with acute or convalescent COVID-19. Each CDR3 is given with its conserved first and last residue. Fields, in order: CDR3 DNA, CDR3 protein, clone size, D gene, J gene, V gene. D genes are given only for firm matches. Expanded clones are given a class, and other clones once, few, many or no size at all.

TGTGCCAGTAGTATAGGCGGGACAGGGGTCGATACGCAGTATTTT CASSIGGTGVDTQYF NA TRBD1 TRBJ2-3 TRBV19
TGTGCCAGCTCACCGATCGGCGGGGATGCAGATACGCAGTATTTT CASSPIGGDADTQYF few NA TRBJ2-3 TRBV18
TGTGCCAGCAGTACGGACAGGGTGGGCACCGGGGAGCTGTTTTTT CASSTDRVGTGELFF NA TRBD1 TRBJ2-2 TRBV6-2/TRBV6-3
TGTGCCAGCAGCCTAGTCACATACAGGGGGCCAGACTATGGCTACACCTTC CASSLVTYRGPDYGYTF NA TRBD1 TRBJ1-2 TRBV13
TGTGCCAGCAGCCGTGGCCCGGGAGAGACCCAGTACTTC CASSRGPGETQYF NA NA TRBJ2-5 TRBV11-3
TGTGCCAGCTCACCACTATACACAGCCCCCAAAAACATTCAGTACTTC CASSPLYTAPKNIQYF NA NA TRBJ2-4 TRBV18
TGTGCCAGCAGTCTTGGGCACGTGCAGTACTTC CASSLGHVQYF NA NA TRBJ2-7 TRBV6-5
TGCGCCAGCAGGCGGGGGGAAGGGTACGAGCAGTACTTC CASRRGEGYEQYF NA TRBD2 TRBJ2-7 TRBV5-1
TGTGCCAGCAGCGTAGGCGCTAGCGGACTATACCAAGAGACCCAGTACTTC CASSVGASGLYQETQYF NA TRBD2 TRBJ2-5 TRBV9
TGTGCCAGTAGGTGGCCGGTAGGGACAGGAAATGAAAAACTGTTTTTT CASRWPVGTGNEKLFF NA TRBD1 TRBJ1-4 TRBV19
TGTGCCAGCAGCCGACTAGCGGGGGGAAGCTTAGTTTATGAGCAGTTCTTC CASSRLAGGSLVYEQFF NA TRBD2 TRBJ2-1 TRBV6-9
TGTGCCAGCAGCTTAGGAGAAACCGGGGAGCTGTTTTTT CASSLGETGELFF NA NA TRBJ2-2 TRBV11-3
TGTGCCAGCAGTAGCCCCGGGACAGGCAACTATGGCTACACCTTC CASSSPGTGNYGYTF NA TRBD1 TRBJ1-2 TRBV27
TGTGCCACCAGGCAGGACTATAATTCACCCCTCCACTTT CATRQDYNSPLHF once NA TRBJ1-6 TRBV15
TGTGCCAGTAGTATAGATCACGGGACTTTGGGCACCATATATTTT CASSIDHGTLGTIYF NA NA TRBJ1-3 TRBV19
TGTGCCAGCATCGCACAGGGGCGCAATCAGCCCCAGCATTTT CASIAQGRNQPQHF NA TRBD1 TRBJ1-5 TRBV6-5
TGTGCCAGTACTCAGGGGGTGGGGGCTTTCTTT CASTQGVGAFF few TRBD1 TRBJ1-1 TRBV19
TGTGCCAGCAAAGCAGGACTTGAGGGCGCTCAGCCCCAGCATTTT CASKAGLEGAQPQHF NA NA TRBJ1-5 TRBV2
TGTGCCAGCAGCTTAGGGGTCTCGGGGGGCGGTGAAAAACTGTTTTTT CASSLGVSGGGEKLFF NA NA TRBJ1-4 TRBV7-9
TGTGCCAGCAGCGGACTCAGCTATGGCTACACCTTC CASSGLSYGYTF NA NA TRBJ1-2 TRBV14
TGTGCCAGCAGTTATTCGGCAGGGCCGGGCCAGCCCCAGCATTTT CASSYSAGPGQPQHF NA NA TRBJ1-5 TRBV6-9
TGTGCCAGCTCACCAAGACTAGCGGGGGGGAACTCCTACAATGAGCAGTTCTTC CASSPRLAGGNSYNEQFF NA TRBD2 TRBJ2-1 TRBV18
TGCAGTGCGGTACACGCAGATACGCAGTATTTT CSAVHADTQYF NA NA TRBJ2-3 TRBV20-1
TGTGCCAGCAGCTTAGCTGCAGGGGTAAACTATGGCTACACCTTC CASSLAAGVNYGYTF NA NA TRBJ1-2 TRBV7-2
TGTGCCAGCAGCCCGGGGACTACAGAGACCCAGTACTTC CASSPGTTETQYF NA TRBD2 TRBJ2-5 TRBV3-1/TRBV3-2
TGTGCCAGCAGTTACGGGGGGTACACTGAAGCTTTCTTT CASSYGGYTEAFF NA NA TRBJ1-1 TRBV6-2/TRBV6-3
TGTGCCTGGAGTGTCCCCTTGCGGGGGACAGATACGCAGTATTTT CAWSVPLRGTDTQYF NA TRBD2 TRBJ2-3 TRBV30
TGCAGTGCTAGTAGCCGGGAAAATGAGCAGTTCTTC CSASSRENEQFF NA NA TRBJ2-1 TRBV20-1
TGTGCCAGCAGCCAGTACACCGGGGAGCTGTTTTTT CASSQYTGELFF once NA TRBJ2-2 TRBV7-2
TGTGCCAGCAGCTCCCTAGGATATGGCTACACCTTC CASSSLGYGYTF NA NA TRBJ1-2 TRBV28
TGTGCCAGCAGGGACCGAATTAGGCAGGGAAAAGGCTACACCTTC CASRDRIRQGKGYTF NA NA TRBJ1-2 TRBV2
TGCGCCACCACAGGGGGGAATAATTCACCCCTCCACTTT CATTGGNNSPLHF NA TRBD1 TRBJ1-6 TRBV10-2
TGTGCCAGCTACAGGGGGCAGAACACTGAAGCTTTCTTT CASYRGQNTEAFF once TRBD1 TRBJ1-1 TRBV18
TGCAGTGCTAGAAAAGAGTATGGCTACACCTTC CSARKEYGYTF once NA TRBJ1-2 TRBV20-1
TGTGCCAGCAGTTTCGGACTCTTGGGACAGCCCCAGCATTTT CASSFGLLGQPQHF few NA TRBJ1-5 TRBV6-5
TGTGCCAGCAGCTACACCGGGAACAAAAACATTCAGTACTTC CASSYTGNKNIQYF NA NA TRBJ2-4 TRBV7-8